The rows below give T cell receptor beta chains drawn from one sample of a study of PD-1 blockade in classical Hodgkin lymphoma. Assay: immunoSEQ multiplex PCR; the TCRdb copy retains only in-frame clones and omits some. The table has about 27,000 clones, 65% to 80% seen once. Sequencing was performed on CD4+ T cells from blood, taken at baseline. The receptors were sampled from a human donor with classical Hodgkin lymphoma. The CDR3 runs from the conserved cysteine through the conserved F or W. D genes are given only for firm matches. Some rows mark clone size as missing; the rest say once, few, many or name a class of expanded clone.

size	V	D	J	DNA	CDR3
-	TRBV12-5	-	TRBJ1-2	TGTGCTAGTGGATGGACAGTATTAGCCTATGGCTACACCTTC	CASGWTVLAYGYTF
once	TRBV9	-	TRBJ1-2	TGTGCCAGCAGCGTAGGGATAGGGGTCCCCTATGGCTACACCTTC	CASSVGIGVPYGYTF
-	TRBV11-2	-	TRBJ2-1	TGTGCCAGCAGCTTACGTCTGCTAGCCGTTAATGAGCAGTTCTTC	CASSLRLLAVNEQFF
-	TRBV7-2	TRBD1	TRBJ1-4	TGTGCCAGCAGACCGGACAGGTCTAATGAAAAACTGTTTTTT	CASRPDRSNEKLFF
-	TRBV27	-	TRBJ1-6	TGTGCCAGCAGTTTGGACCTCCTAAGCTCCTATAATTCACCCCTCCACTTT	CASSLDLLSSYNSPLHF
-	TRBV21-1	-	TRBJ2-7	TGTGCCAGCAGCCAAAACCGTAGGACGGATGGAGCCTACGAGCAGTACTTC	CASSQNRRTDGAYEQYF
-	TRBV7-2	-	TRBJ2-7	TGTGCCAGCAGCATAATAGAGGGAGCTTTCTACGAGCAGTACTTC	CASSIIEGAFYEQYF
-	TRBV27	TRBD2	TRBJ2-2	TGTGCCAGCAGCCTTACCTCACTAGCGGGGGGATCGAACACCGGGGAGCTGTTTTTT	CASSLTSLAGGSNTGELFF
-	TRBV18	-	TRBJ1-3	TGTGCCAGCTCACCACTTCCTGCGGTCTCTGGAAACACCATATATTTT	CASSPLPAVSGNTIYF
-	TRBV5-1	-	TRBJ1-6	TGCGCCAGCAGCCCGGGGAGTTGGCTGAGCTCCTATAATTCACCCCCCCACTTT	CASSPGSWLSSYNSPPHF
-	TRBV7-2	-	TRBJ1-2	TGTGCCAGCAGAGGACAGTCCTTCAACTATGGCTACACCTTC	CASRGQSFNYGYTF
-	TRBV19	-	TRBJ2-7	TGTGCCAGTAGTACCTCCAGGGGTAGGTACGAGCAGTACTTC	CASSTSRGRYEQYF
-	TRBV6-1	TRBD2	TRBJ2-1	TGTGCCACGAGGACTAGCGGGGAGTACAATGAGCAGTTCTTC	CATRTSGEYNEQFF
-	TRBV7-2	TRBD2	TRBJ2-7	TGTGCCAGCAGCTTACAAGCGGGGAGCTCCTACGAGCAGTACTTC	CASSLQAGSSYEQYF
-	TRBV28	TRBD1	TRBJ1-1	TGTGCCAGCACCACATCCGGGACAGCTATTGAGACTGAAGCTTTCTTT	CASTTSGTAIETEAFF
few	TRBV7-9	-	TRBJ2-5	TGTGCCAGCAGCTTAGCTCAGGGACGGGAGACCCAGTACTTC	CASSLAQGRETQYF
-	TRBV30	TRBD1	TRBJ1-5	TGTGCCTGGAGTGTAAGACAGGGGGATCAGCCCCAGCATTTT	CAWSVRQGDQPQHF
-	TRBV11-2	-	TRBJ2-1	TGTGCCAGCAGCTTAGTAGGGGCAGCCTACAATGAGCAGTTCTTC	CASSLVGAAYNEQFF
-	TRBV15	-	TRBJ2-4	TGTGCCACCGGGGACGGGACGGCGGGACCAATTCAGTACTTC	CATGDGTAGPIQYF
few	TRBV5-1	-	TRBJ1-2	TGCGCCAGCAGCTTGGAAGGGCTCTATGGCTACACCTTC	CASSLEGLYGYTF
-	TRBV7-3	TRBD1	TRBJ1-6	TGTGCCAGCAGCTCGACAGGGGGATATAATTCACCCCTCCACTTT	CASSSTGGYNSPLHF
once	TRBV6-6	-	TRBJ2-7	TGTGCCAGCAGTTACCGTGGGGAGCTATACGAGCAGTACTTC	CASSYRGELYEQYF
-	TRBV30	-	TRBJ2-3	TGTGCCTGGAGTGATGGGGGTCTAGATACGCAGTATTTT	CAWSDGGLDTQYF
-	TRBV2	-	TRBJ2-2	TGTGCCAGCAGTCCGAACACCGGGGAGCTGTTTTTT	CASSPNTGELFF
-	TRBV11-3	-	TRBJ2-1	TGTGCCAGCAGTCGACAGGTTATTAGCTCCTACAATGAGCAGTTCTTC	CASSRQVISSYNEQFF
-	TRBV5-1	-	TRBJ2-5	TGCGCCAGCAGCTTGGAGGGAAAGACCCAGTACTTC	CASSLEGKTQYF
few	TRBV7-9	-	TRBJ2-7	TGTGCCAGCAGCTCAGGGGCTAGCCAGACCTACGAGCAGTACTTC	CASSSGASQTYEQYF
-	TRBV14	TRBD1	TRBJ1-4	TGTGCCAGCAGCCAAGAACAGGGGGCGCGAATTGGAAAACTGTTTTTT	CASSQEQGARIGKLFF
-	TRBV6-5	TRBD2	TRBJ2-2	TGTGCCAGCAGGACGGGACTAGTTTCCGGGGAGCTGTTTTTT	CASRTGLVSGELFF
-	TRBV2	TRBD1	TRBJ1-6	TGTGCCAGCAGTAAGCGGGGACAGGGTTTTCCCTCCTATAATTCACCCCTCCACTTT	CASSKRGQGFPSYNSPLHF
few	TRBV27	-	TRBJ2-7	TGTGCCAGCAGTTTATACGGGGCGAACTACGAGCAGTACTTC	CASSLYGANYEQYF
-	TRBV7-2	TRBD2	TRBJ2-3	TGTGCCAGCAGCCCCGATCTAGCGGGGGGGCGGCGAGATACGCAGTATTTT	CASSPDLAGGRRDTQYF